Included here is one T cell receptor beta chain sequence, with context. Antigen unknown. The sample originates from a study of shared clonotypes between healthy human individuals. Study results and limitations: Non-shared clonotypes displayed generation probabilities falling below those of clonotypes present in all four donors.

Naive-designated CD8 cells lacked CD45RO, were positively enriched for CCR7, and omitted terminally differentiated effector memory CD45RA+ cells. CDR3 length: 12 amino acids. Germline CDR1 and CDR2: SGHRS and YFSETQ. V gave up 2 bases and J gave up 7 bases, with 9 bases separating them. The data were produced by immunoSEQ multiplex PCR, yet TCRdb's version contains in-frame clones alone and is incomplete. Of approximately 590,000 clones detected, 95% appear once; the ten largest clones hold 0.09% to 0.13%. Sequencing was done on a sample of naive CD8+ T cells sorted from blood. This receptor was obtained from a woman between 25 and 40 years old in good health. The chain has TRBV5-1 and TRBJ1-2; D gene unclear. The CDR3 DNA reads as TGCGCCAGCAGCTTTGAATCTAGTGGCTACACCTTC. As protein: CASSFESSGYTF.